What follows are 5 T cell receptor beta chains derived from one specimen sequenced in a study of T cell responses to AZD1222 COVID-19 vaccine. The assay was immunoSEQ multiplex PCR, and TCRdb's table has in-frame clones only and misses some. The sample holds more than 150,000 clones, around 94% seen once. The sequencing here drew on peripheral blood, taken 28 days after the second AZD1222 dose. These receptors were obtained from an adult who received the AZD1222 COVID-19 vaccine.

J is TRBJ1-1 and V is TRBV25-1; TRBD1 matches at 7 bases. The CDR3 is 14 residues long. V dropped 8 bases and J dropped 5; count of bases not matched to a gene: 11. The germline CDR1 and CDR2 sequences are MGHDK and SYGVNS. CDR3 loop: CASRPQGDGTEAFF. DNA of the CDR3: TGTGCCAGCCGCCCCCAGGGGGATGGAACTGAAGCTTTCTTT.

The gene calls are TRBV28 and TRBJ2-4, with TRBD1 as a possible D gene (6 bases). This CDR3 is 15 amino acids long. The germline V gene encodes CDR1 MDHEN and CDR2 SYDVKM. Trimming removed 2 bases at V and 0 bases at J, with 8 bases between. The CDR3 spells CASSLMGAAKNIQYF. Here the CDR3 DNA reads TGTGCCAGCAGTTTAATGGGGGCAGCCAAAAACATTCAGTACTTC.

The chain couples TRBV5-6 to TRBJ1-2; D uncertain. Germline lookup yields CDR1 SGHDT and CDR2 YYEEEE. The CDR3 contains 14 residues. V lost 0 bases and J lost 1, with 7 bases in between. The CDR3 DNA follows: TGTGCCAGCAGCTTGGCAGACGGTAACTATGGCTACACCTTC. Translating gives CASSLADGNYGYTF. The whole variable domain, filled in from reference TRBV5-6 and TRBJ1-2, reads DAGVTQSPTHLIKTRGQQVTLRCSPKSGHDTVSWYQQALGQGPQFIFQYYEEEERQRGNFPDRFSGHQFPNYSSELNVNALLLGDSALYLCASSLADGNYGYTFGSGTRLTVV.

The chain carries TRBV6-2 or TRBV6-3 and TRBJ2-7; no clear D gene. Germline V gene data show CDR1 as MNHEY and CDR2 as SVGEGT. The length of the CDR3 is 15 residues. Trimming stripped 6 bases from V and 0 bases from J, with 15 bases between. The CDR3: CASSSRTSSSYEQYF. In DNA form, the CDR3 reads TGTGCCAGCAGCTCGAGAACCTCGAGCTCCTACGAGCAGTACTTC.

V gene TRBV11-3 combines with J gene TRBJ2-1; maybe TRBD1 (6 bases). The CDR3 spans 15 residues. V lost 1 base to trimming and J lost 5 bases, with 12 bases between them. Germline CDR1 reads SGHNT; CDR2 reads YENEEA. The CDR3 loop reads CASSLGQDSNNEQFF. The CDR3 bases are TGTGCCAGCAGCTTAGGACAGGACAGTAACAATGAGCAGTTCTTC. Filled out from reference TRBV11-3 and TRBJ2-1, the complete variable domain reads EAGVVQSPRYKIIEKKQPVAFWCNPISGHNTLYWYLQNLGQGPELLIRYENEEAVDDSQLPKDRFSAERLKGVDSTLKIQPAELGDSAVYLCASSLGQDSNNEQFFGPGTRLTVL.